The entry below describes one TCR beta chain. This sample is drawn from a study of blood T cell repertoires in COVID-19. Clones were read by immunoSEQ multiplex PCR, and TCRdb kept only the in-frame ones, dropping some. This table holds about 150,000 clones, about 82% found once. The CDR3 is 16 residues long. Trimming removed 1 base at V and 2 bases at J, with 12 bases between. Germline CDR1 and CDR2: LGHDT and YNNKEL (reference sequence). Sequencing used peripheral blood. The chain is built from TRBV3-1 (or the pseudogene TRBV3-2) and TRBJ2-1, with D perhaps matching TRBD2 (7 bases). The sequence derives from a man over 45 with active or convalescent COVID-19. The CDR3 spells CASSQARGATYNEQFF. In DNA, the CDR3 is TGTGCCAGCAGCCAAGCTCGGGGGGCTACCTACAATGAGCAGTTCTTC.